Listed below are T cell receptor beta chains from one sample, sequenced in a study of T cell changes during pregnancy in multiple sclerosis. Produced via immunoSEQ multiplex PCR; TCRdb's table is partial and in-frame only. The sample lists 80,000 or so clones; 94% were seen once. Sequencing was performed on peripheral blood, taken in the second trimester of pregnancy. The receptors here all came from a female donor in good health, enrolled as a control in a pregnancy study. CDR3s include the opening cysteine and the closing phenylalanine or tryptophan. The order of the fields is clone size, V gene, D gene, J gene, CDR3 DNA, CDR3 protein. A D gene is named only where the DNA matches it firmly. Some rows mark clone size as missing; the rest say once, few, many or name a class of expanded clone.

clone_size: -
v_call: TRBV2
d_call: TRBD2
j_call: TRBJ2-7
cdr3_nt: TGTGCCAGCAGTGCTGGGACTAGTAGCCCCAGGCAGTACTTC
cdr3_aa: CASSAGTSSPRQYF

clone_size: -
v_call: TRBV2
d_call: -
j_call: TRBJ2-2
cdr3_nt: TGTGCCAGCACTATCAACAGGGCGGACACCGGGGAGCTGTTTTTT
cdr3_aa: CASTINRADTGELFF

clone_size: -
v_call: TRBV5-1
d_call: -
j_call: TRBJ1-2
cdr3_nt: TGCGCCAGCAGCCCCCTCGGGGGACGGCGACAAGGCTACACCTTC
cdr3_aa: CASSPLGGRRQGYTF

clone_size: -
v_call: TRBV28
d_call: TRBD1
j_call: TRBJ2-7
cdr3_nt: TGTGCCAGCAGTTTGGCCACCCTGGGACAGGGGGCACGCCACGAGCAGTACTTC
cdr3_aa: CASSLATLGQGARHEQYF

clone_size: -
v_call: TRBV5-6
d_call: -
j_call: TRBJ2-5
cdr3_nt: TGTGCCAGCAGCTTGGGCCGGGACAGTCTCCCCGGGGGCGAGACCCAGTACTTC
cdr3_aa: CASSLGRDSLPGGETQYF

clone_size: -
v_call: TRBV9
d_call: -
j_call: TRBJ2-7
cdr3_nt: TGTGCCAGCAGCAACAGCCGATTCTCAAACTCCTACGAGCAGTACTTC
cdr3_aa: CASSNSRFSNSYEQYF

clone_size: -
v_call: TRBV4-1
d_call: TRBD2
j_call: TRBJ2-7
cdr3_nt: TGCGCCAGCAGCCAAGCTAGCGGAGCTTACGAGCAGTACTTC
cdr3_aa: CASSQASGAYEQYF

clone_size: -
v_call: TRBV19
d_call: -
j_call: TRBJ2-7
cdr3_nt: TGTGCCAGTAGTATGGGCAGCTCCTACGAGCAGTACTTC
cdr3_aa: CASSMGSSYEQYF

clone_size: -
v_call: TRBV5-1
d_call: TRBD2
j_call: TRBJ2-3
cdr3_nt: TGCGCCAGCAGCTTGGGACTAGCGGATACGCAGTATTTT
cdr3_aa: CASSLGLADTQYF

clone_size: -
v_call: TRBV19
d_call: TRBD1
j_call: TRBJ1-1
cdr3_nt: TGTGCCAGTAGTATCCTTCTGGACAGGGGATACCACACTGAAGCTTTCTTT
cdr3_aa: CASSILLDRGYHTEAFF

clone_size: -
v_call: TRBV11-2
d_call: -
j_call: TRBJ2-1
cdr3_nt: TGTGCCAGCAGCTGGACTACCTACAATGAGCAGTTCTTC
cdr3_aa: CASSWTTYNEQFF

clone_size: -
v_call: TRBV5-1
d_call: TRBD1
j_call: TRBJ1-4
cdr3_nt: TGCGCCAGCAGCTTGGGACAGGGTCCTGAAAAACTGTTTTTT
cdr3_aa: CASSLGQGPEKLFF

clone_size: -
v_call: TRBV18
d_call: TRBD2
j_call: TRBJ2-3
cdr3_nt: TGTGCCAGCTCACCAAATGCGGCTAGCGGGAGTCAGGATACGCAGTATTTT
cdr3_aa: CASSPNAASGSQDTQYF

clone_size: -
v_call: TRBV5-1
d_call: -
j_call: TRBJ1-1
cdr3_nt: TGCGCCAGCAGCTCGACAGGTAACACTGAAGCTTTCTTT
cdr3_aa: CASSSTGNTEAFF

clone_size: -
v_call: TRBV14
d_call: -
j_call: TRBJ2-1
cdr3_nt: TGTGCCAGCAGCCACCCGTGGGCTAGCGTACGGTTCTTC
cdr3_aa: CASSHPWASVRFF

clone_size: -
v_call: TRBV4-1
d_call: TRBD2
j_call: TRBJ2-1
cdr3_nt: TGCGCCAGCAGCCAAACTAATAGCGGGAGCTCCTACAATGAGCAGTTCTTC
cdr3_aa: CASSQTNSGSSYNEQFF

clone_size: -
v_call: TRBV27
d_call: -
j_call: TRBJ2-3
cdr3_nt: TGTGCCAGCAGTGGATGGACAGCAAGAGATACGCAGTATTTT
cdr3_aa: CASSGWTARDTQYF

clone_size: -
v_call: TRBV30
d_call: -
j_call: TRBJ1-6
cdr3_nt: TGTGCCTGGAGTCAACGGGGGGATTCACCCCTCCACTTT
cdr3_aa: CAWSQRGDSPLHF

clone_size: -
v_call: TRBV18
d_call: TRBD1
j_call: TRBJ1-4
cdr3_nt: TGTGCCAGCTCACCGCCGGGACAGGGAAAGGGTAATGAAAAACTGTTTTTT
cdr3_aa: CASSPPGQGKGNEKLFF

clone_size: -
v_call: TRBV7-2
d_call: -
j_call: TRBJ2-1
cdr3_nt: TGTGCCAGCAGCGAACGGGGGTTGAATGTATACAATGAGCAGTTCTTC
cdr3_aa: CASSERGLNVYNEQFF

clone_size: -
v_call: TRBV5-1
d_call: TRBD1
j_call: TRBJ2-1
cdr3_nt: TGCGCCAGCAGCTTTGACAGGGTTTCCTACAATGAGCAGTTCTTC
cdr3_aa: CASSFDRVSYNEQFF

clone_size: -
v_call: TRBV5-1
d_call: TRBD1
j_call: TRBJ1-2
cdr3_nt: TGCGCCAGCAGCTCGGACAGGCCTAACTATGGCTACACCTTC
cdr3_aa: CASSSDRPNYGYTF

clone_size: -
v_call: TRBV23-1
d_call: -
j_call: TRBJ2-3
cdr3_nt: TGCGCCAGCAGTCAAAACTCGACAGAAAGCACAGATACGCAGTATTTT
cdr3_aa: CASSQNSTESTDTQYF

clone_size: once
v_call: TRBV29-1
d_call: TRBD1
j_call: TRBJ1-1
cdr3_nt: TGCAGCTTCACAGGGGATAGAAGCGGGAACACTGAAGCTTTCTTT
cdr3_aa: CSFTGDRSGNTEAFF

clone_size: once
v_call: TRBV18
d_call: -
j_call: TRBJ1-5
cdr3_nt: TGTGCCAGCTCACCGCCCGGAGGACTTAATCAGCCCCAGCATTTT
cdr3_aa: CASSPPGGLNQPQHF

clone_size: -
v_call: TRBV11-1
d_call: -
j_call: TRBJ2-5
cdr3_nt: TGTGCCAGCAGCTTAGGCGACAGCCCCCAGTACTTC
cdr3_aa: CASSLGDSPQYF

clone_size: -
v_call: TRBV27
d_call: TRBD1
j_call: TRBJ2-1
cdr3_nt: TGTGCCAGCATGGGACAGGGGGCCCCGGCGCTATACAATGAGCAGTTCTTC
cdr3_aa: CASMGQGAPALYNEQFF

clone_size: -
v_call: TRBV5-6
d_call: -
j_call: TRBJ2-5
cdr3_nt: TGTGCCAGCAGCCGGGGGCGGGACAGAACTGTGGAGACCCAGTACTTC
cdr3_aa: CASSRGRDRTVETQYF

clone_size: -
v_call: TRBV7-2
d_call: -
j_call: TRBJ1-2
cdr3_nt: TGTGCCAGCAGCTCCCTCCCCGGGACATACTATGGCTACACCTTC
cdr3_aa: CASSSLPGTYYGYTF

clone_size: once
v_call: TRBV28
d_call: TRBD1
j_call: TRBJ2-7
cdr3_nt: TGTGCCAGCAGTGAGGGACAGAGCTTCTACGAGCAGTACTTC
cdr3_aa: CASSEGQSFYEQYF

clone_size: -
v_call: TRBV5-1
d_call: TRBD2
j_call: TRBJ2-1
cdr3_nt: TGCGCCAGCAGCTTGGGACTAGCGGCCAATGAGCAGTTCTTC
cdr3_aa: CASSLGLAANEQFF

clone_size: -
v_call: TRBV7-7
d_call: -
j_call: TRBJ2-5
cdr3_nt: TGTGCTAGCAGCTTGCAGATCCAAGAGACCCAGTACTTC
cdr3_aa: CASSLQIQETQYF

clone_size: -
v_call: TRBV5-6
d_call: -
j_call: TRBJ2-7
cdr3_nt: TGTGCCAGCAGCCTCATGACAACCACCCTGGACGAGCAGTACTTC
cdr3_aa: CASSLMTTTLDEQYF

clone_size: -
v_call: TRBV28
d_call: TRBD2
j_call: TRBJ2-1
cdr3_nt: TGTGCCAGCAGAAGACTAGCGGGAAAGGTCAATGAGCAGTTCTTC
cdr3_aa: CASRRLAGKVNEQFF

clone_size: -
v_call: TRBV28
d_call: TRBD1
j_call: TRBJ2-2
cdr3_nt: TGTGCCAGCAGTTCGCTGGGCAAGGGGGCAATGACCGGGGAGCTGTTTTTT
cdr3_aa: CASSSLGKGAMTGELFF

clone_size: -
v_call: TRBV11-2
d_call: -
j_call: TRBJ2-7
cdr3_nt: TGTGCCAGCAGCTTAAGGACGGGGTACGAGCAGTACTTC
cdr3_aa: CASSLRTGYEQYF

clone_size: -
v_call: TRBV27
d_call: TRBD1
j_call: TRBJ2-7
cdr3_nt: TGTGCCAGCAGTTTAAGGGCCTTGGGACAGGGGTTCTACGAGCAGTACTTC
cdr3_aa: CASSLRALGQGFYEQYF

clone_size: -
v_call: TRBV5-1
d_call: TRBD2
j_call: TRBJ2-3
cdr3_nt: TGCGCCAGCAGCTCCACTAGCGTTTTGGGCACGCAGTATTTT
cdr3_aa: CASSSTSVLGTQYF

clone_size: -
v_call: TRBV19
d_call: TRBD1
j_call: TRBJ2-6
cdr3_nt: TGTGCCAGTAGTATAGGACAGGGTGGGGCCAACGTCCTGACTTTC
cdr3_aa: CASSIGQGGANVLTF

clone_size: -
v_call: TRBV29-1
d_call: -
j_call: TRBJ2-6
cdr3_nt: TGCAGCGTTGACGACAGATTCTCTGGGGCCAACGTCCTGACTTTC
cdr3_aa: CSVDDRFSGANVLTF

clone_size: -
v_call: TRBV2
d_call: -
j_call: TRBJ2-1
cdr3_nt: TGTGCCAGCGGAGGGGCACCGGGGTCCTACAATGAGCAGTTCTTC
cdr3_aa: CASGGAPGSYNEQFF

clone_size: -
v_call: TRBV2
d_call: -
j_call: TRBJ2-3
cdr3_nt: TGTGCCAGCAGTGAAGGTATAGCGAGCACAGATACGCAGTATTTT
cdr3_aa: CASSEGIASTDTQYF

clone_size: -
v_call: TRBV27
d_call: TRBD2
j_call: TRBJ2-1
cdr3_nt: TGTGCCAGCAGCAGGACTAGCGGGAGGAAAGGTGAGCAGTTCTTC
cdr3_aa: CASSRTSGRKGEQFF

clone_size: -
v_call: TRBV9
d_call: -
j_call: TRBJ2-7
cdr3_nt: TGTGCCAGCAGCGTCGACGGGAACCCCTACGAGCAGTACTTC
cdr3_aa: CASSVDGNPYEQYF

clone_size: -
v_call: TRBV27
d_call: -
j_call: TRBJ2-7
cdr3_nt: TGTGCCAGCAAAGGGGGGGCCGGGACAGGCGACGAGCAGTACTTC
cdr3_aa: CASKGGAGTGDEQYF

clone_size: -
v_call: TRBV28
d_call: TRBD2
j_call: TRBJ2-2
cdr3_nt: TGTGCCAGCAGTTTGCCGCTAGCGGGCGTCGGGGAGCTGTTTTTT
cdr3_aa: CASSLPLAGVGELFF

clone_size: -
v_call: TRBV2
d_call: TRBD2
j_call: TRBJ2-1
cdr3_nt: TGTGCCAGCAGTGAGACGGGAGGGGCCTACAATGAGCAGTTCTTC
cdr3_aa: CASSETGGAYNEQFF

clone_size: -
v_call: TRBV4-1
d_call: TRBD2
j_call: TRBJ2-3
cdr3_nt: TGCGCCAGCAGCCAAGACATTGCGTCTAGCGGGAGAGCGAGCACAGATACGCAGTATTTT
cdr3_aa: CASSQDIASSGRASTDTQYF

clone_size: -
v_call: TRBV27
d_call: TRBD1
j_call: TRBJ2-7
cdr3_nt: TGTGCCAGCAGTCCTACCCCGGGACAGAGTTCCTACGAGCAGTACTTC
cdr3_aa: CASSPTPGQSSYEQYF

clone_size: -
v_call: TRBV5-1
d_call: -
j_call: TRBJ2-3
cdr3_nt: TGCGCCAGCAGCTTGGCCGGAGGGCCAGGCATAGATACGCAGTATTTT
cdr3_aa: CASSLAGGPGIDTQYF

clone_size: -
v_call: TRBV19
d_call: -
j_call: TRBJ2-7
cdr3_nt: TGTGCCAGTAGTGAGGCGAGCACCTACGAGCAGTACTTC
cdr3_aa: CASSEASTYEQYF

clone_size: -
v_call: TRBV7-2
d_call: -
j_call: TRBJ2-7
cdr3_nt: TGTGCCAGCAGCACTCAGGGCCTCGAGCAGTACTTC
cdr3_aa: CASSTQGLEQYF

clone_size: -
v_call: TRBV9
d_call: TRBD2
j_call: TRBJ2-1
cdr3_nt: TGTGCCAGCAGCGTAGTCGGGAGGGCCACCTACAATGAGCAGTTCTTC
cdr3_aa: CASSVVGRATYNEQFF